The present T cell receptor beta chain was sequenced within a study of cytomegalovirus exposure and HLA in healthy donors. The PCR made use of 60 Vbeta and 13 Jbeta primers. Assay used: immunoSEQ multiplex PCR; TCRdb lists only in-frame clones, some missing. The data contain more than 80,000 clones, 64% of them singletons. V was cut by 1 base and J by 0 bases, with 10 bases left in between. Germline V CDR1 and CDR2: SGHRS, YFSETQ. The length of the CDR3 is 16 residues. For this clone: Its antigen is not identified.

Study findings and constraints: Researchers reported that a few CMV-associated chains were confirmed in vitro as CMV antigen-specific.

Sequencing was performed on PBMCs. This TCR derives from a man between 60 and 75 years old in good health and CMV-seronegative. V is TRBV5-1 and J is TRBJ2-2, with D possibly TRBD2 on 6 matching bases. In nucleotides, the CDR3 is TGCGCCAGCAGCTTGAATGGCGGGGCGAACACCGGGGAGCTGTTTTTT. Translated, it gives CASSLNGGANTGELFF.